Reported below is one TCR beta chain. The target antigen is unknown. This entry belongs to a study of graft-versus-host responses after intestinal transplantation. About the study: As for transplant type, recipients had multivisceral, liver-intestinal, or isolated intestinal grafts.

Sequencing used immunoSEQ multiplex PCR; TCRdb keeps in-frame clones, though not all of them. The sample lists over 100,000 clones, around 94% seen once, with 1% to 1.5% in the top ten. Points from the study as a whole: Early after transplant, HvG declines were associated with peak levels of circulating GvH clones. There were GvH clones found in recipient marrow, and some of them appeared first in ileum or blood. Allografts carried high graft-versus-host to host-versus-graft clonal ratios in patients having graft-donor T cell macrochimerism.

The clonotype comes from a human donor who was the organ donor for an intestinal transplant. The starting material was unstimulated CD8+ T cells sorted from spleen or lymph node cells, obtained before transplant.

DNA for the CDR3: TGTGCCAGCAGCGTAGAGGGTACCTGGAATGAGCAGTTCTTC. This translates into CASSVEGTWNEQFF. The chain joins TRBV9 to TRBJ2-1; D uncertain. The CDR3 contains 14 residues. Germline V gives CDR1 SGDLS, CDR2 YYNGEE. Deletions cut 0 bases from V and 7 bases from J, with 11 bases between. Drawing the rest from reference TRBV9 and TRBJ2-1, the complete variable domain is DSGVTQTPKHLITATGQRVTLRCSPRSGDLSVYWYQQSLDQGLQFLIQYYNGEERAKGNILERFSAQQFPDLHSELNLSSLELGDSALYFCASSVEGTWNEQFFGPGTRLTVL.